This T cell receptor (beta chain) comes out of a study of blood T cell repertoires in COVID-19 (dated by TCRdb to the early 2020s). In terms of the full investigation: The collaborator samples originated in the United States, Italy and Spain and spanned the acute and convalescent phases of COVID-19. The prospective study material was composed of cDNA or gDNA derived from T cells, B-cell-depleted T cells, or PBMCs. The dataset comprised deeply sampled blood TCRbeta repertoires from subjects exposed to, actively infected with, or recovered from COVID-19. The repertoires were released in a freely available public database meant as a resource for research on the immune response to SARS-CoV-2. Samples came from the ongoing ImmuneRACE study (first 160 participants) plus 1,254 subjects from 6 global collaborators. Nearly every sample came with metadata listing a de-identified subject ID, COVID-19 status, age in years and sex. Where available, HLA class I and class II types were obtained from metadata supplied by the sample provider rather than from assay-based typing. Paper-wide results and their limitations: The quantity of clinical and demographic metadata differed by source and by participant and was supplied without curation.

The collaborating institutions used their own protocols to collect whole blood in K2EDTA tubes. For TCRbeta analysis, collaborators shipped samples in one of three forms: frozen whole blood, isolated PBMCs, or DNA extracted from either of those sample types. TCRbeta CDR3 regions were amplified from genomic DNA by means of the immunoSEQ Assay, a bias-controlled multiplex PCR. From the authors' description of their analysis: The number of nucleated cells in each sample was estimated by amplification of reference gene primers within the assay. To quantify the absolute abundance of each unique TCRbeta CDR3 rearrangement, sequence reads were collapsed and filtered. For each sample, productive Simpson clonality was calculated by taking the square root of Simpson's diversity index across productive rearrangements. In TCRdb, the immuneACCESS table is reduced to in-frame sequences with V and J assigned. These tables do not hold every clone; where another copy was compared, an unresolved V gene accounts for under half, and the others remain unexplained. V, J and clone size reflect that table, while D and trimming were determined from the DNA. Recorded for this sample are 150,000 to 200,000 clones; 80% to 95% of them occurred a single time. The top ten hold approximately 0.5% of the sample.

A note on this clone: There is no known antigen for this receptor. Base-call qualities are not available, and no considerably larger clone is one nucleotide away.

The junction shows trimming of 7 bases on V and 5 bases on J, plus 22 bases between the germline ends. CDR1 and CDR2 are drawn from the germline V gene: SGDLS, YYNGEE. The CDR3 has 16 amino acids, counting the end cysteine and phenylalanine. Left in the record is the CDR3 DNA by itself, 48 bases read in frame from the first base. The TCR was taken from a man between 50 and 59 years old with acute or convalescent COVID-19. The specimen was peripheral blood. Rearrangement joined TRBV9 to TRBJ2-1, and the D gene may be TRBD2, 6 bases matching. The CDR3 sequence is CASGNNQNGGDNEQFF. The DNA sequence is TGTGCCAGCGGGAATAACCAAAACGGGGGAGACAATGAGCAGTTCTTC. Where the CDR3 stops, the reference TRBV9 and TRBJ2-1 genes take over; the full variable domain is DSGVTQTPKHLITATGQRVTLRCSPRSGDLSVYWYQQSLDQGLQFLIQYYNGEERAKGNILERFSAQQFPDLHSELNLSSLELGDSALYFCASGNNQNGGDNEQFFGPGTRLTVL.